The 5 T cell receptor beta chains below were found in one sample sequenced in a study of CD8 T cells in ankylosing spondylitis. MiXCR was run by TCRdb on the 5' RACE reads, yielding one entry per CDR3 protein. Of about 39,000 distinct CDR3 sequences listed, 10% are singletons. The sequenced sample consisted of blood, either unsorted or a sorted T cell fraction (not recorded which). All receptors come from a male donor with ankylosing spondylitis or in good health (not recorded which).

This clonotype was seen many times. This chain uses TRBV29-1 with TRBJ2-1, with 7 nucleotides matching TRBD1. V lost 6 bases and J lost 6; bases outside the gene matches: 11. Germline CDR1 reads SQVTM; CDR2 reads ANQGSEA. This CDR3 has 14 residues. Here the CDR3 DNA reads TGCAGCGTCCGGTTAGGGGGCTTAAGCAATGAGCAGTTCTTC. Its protein product is CSVRLGGLSNEQFF.

This clonotype was recorded at least ten times. The chain has TRBV12-3 or TRBV12-4 and TRBJ1-1; possible D gene TRBD1, 5 bases. Trimming stripped 5 bases from V and 1 base from J, with 14 bases between. This CDR3 has 15 amino acids. This chain's CDR3 is CASSPQGKWNTEAFF. CDR3 in DNA: TGTGCCAGCAGTCCCCAGGGTAAGTGGAACACTGAAGCTTTCTTT.

This clonotype was recorded at least ten times. The chain joins TRBV18 to TRBJ1-1; TRBD1 is a possible D gene (6 bases). In germline, CDR1 is KGHSH, CDR2 LQKENI. V was cut by 6 bases and J by 2 bases, with 16 bases left in between. CDR3 size: 15 residues. The CDR3 is CASSLHQGSNTEAFF. The CDR3 DNA follows: TGTGCCAGCTCGCTCCATCAGGGGAGCAACACTGAAGCTTTCTTT.

This clonotype was recorded many times. The J gene is TRBJ2-7, the V gene TRBV7-2; tentative D call: TRBD2 (6 bases). The ends were cut back, 4 bases at V and 6 bases at J, with 13 bases in the middle. CDR3 length equals 13 residues. Germline CDR1 reads SGHTA; CDR2 reads FQGNSA. The DNA for the CDR3 is TGTGCCAGCAGCTCCTACGGGAGCGGCGAGCAGTACTTC. Encoded protein: CASSSYGSGEQYF.

At least ten counts were recorded for this clonotype. The chain uses TRBV19 and TRBJ2-7, with TRBD2 as a possible D gene (6 bases). This CDR3 has 16 amino acids. The germline V and J ends were trimmed by 5 bases and 5 bases, with 22 bases remaining between them. Germline V gene sequence: CDR1 LNHDA, CDR2 SQIVND (reference sequence). CDR3 nucleotide sequence: TGTGCCAGTAGTGCCGATGCTAGCGCGAGGATCCACGAGCAGTACTTC. This sequence encodes CASSADASARIHEQYF.